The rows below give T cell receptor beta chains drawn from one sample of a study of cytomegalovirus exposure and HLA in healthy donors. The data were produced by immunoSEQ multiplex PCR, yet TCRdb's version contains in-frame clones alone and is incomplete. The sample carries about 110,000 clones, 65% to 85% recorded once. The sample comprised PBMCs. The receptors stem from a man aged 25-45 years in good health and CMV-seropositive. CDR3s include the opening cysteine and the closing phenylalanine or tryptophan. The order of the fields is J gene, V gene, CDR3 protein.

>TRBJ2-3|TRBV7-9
CASSSRLDENEQYF
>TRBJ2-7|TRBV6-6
CASSNSGDRATRQYF
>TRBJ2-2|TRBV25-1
CASSDSGGADGELFF
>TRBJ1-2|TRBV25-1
CASQGYSGYTF
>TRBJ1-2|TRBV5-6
CASSLLRDRGNYGYTF
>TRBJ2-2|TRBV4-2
CASSQVRGGGSNTGELFF
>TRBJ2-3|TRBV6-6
CASSRGGWRDTQYF
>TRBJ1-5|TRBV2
CASSEESGGRQPQHF
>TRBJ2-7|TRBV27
CASGRDSSYEQYF
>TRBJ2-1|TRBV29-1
CSGTSNYNEQFF
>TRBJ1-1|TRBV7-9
CSSSRTGTEAFF
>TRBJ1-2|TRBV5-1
CASSLSGSNYGYTF
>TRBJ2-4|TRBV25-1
CASSGKYEPLAKNIQYF
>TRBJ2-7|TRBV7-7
CASSFLTVRPYYEQYF
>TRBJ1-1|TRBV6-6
CASSYSKGGPYTEAFF
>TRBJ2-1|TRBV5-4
CASSIPGQENYNEQFF
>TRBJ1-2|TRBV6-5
CASSYQEKYGYTF
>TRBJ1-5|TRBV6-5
CASGQYSNQPQHF
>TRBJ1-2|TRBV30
CAWNAGWDGYTF
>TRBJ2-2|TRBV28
CASSQITRAKTGELFF
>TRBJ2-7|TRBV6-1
CASSEAWRGRATYEQYF
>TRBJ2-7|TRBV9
CASSVSTAVTYEQYF
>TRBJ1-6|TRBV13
CASSLQDRGSPLHF
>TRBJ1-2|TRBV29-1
CSVEPQALLHGYTF
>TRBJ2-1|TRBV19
CASSRTGVGNNEQFF
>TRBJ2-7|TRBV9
CASSVAGGLEQYF
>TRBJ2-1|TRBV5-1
CASSLVGDREQFF
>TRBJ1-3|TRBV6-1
CASSEARGGVTGNTIYF
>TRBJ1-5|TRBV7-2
CASSVTGSNQPQHF
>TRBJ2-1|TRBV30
CAWTIQGEGNEQFF
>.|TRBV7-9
CASSFVGLARPYEQYF
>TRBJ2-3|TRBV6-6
CASSYSRGTDTQYF
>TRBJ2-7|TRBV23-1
CASRPRDIGPADQHEQYF
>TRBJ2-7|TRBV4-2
CASSQDLVQGTYEQYF
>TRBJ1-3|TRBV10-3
CAITPASERFTIYF